This T cell receptor (beta chain) was observed in a study of blood T cell repertoires in COVID-19. Measured with immunoSEQ multiplex PCR; TCRdb has only the in-frame clones, and not every one. The sample lists 200,000 to 250,000 clones, about 80% occurring once. J lost 7 bases, V lost 3 bases, and 13 bases had no gene match. Germline CDR1 reads ENHRY; CDR2 reads SYGVKD. The CDR3 is made up of 16 amino acids. Participant-given clinical history determined each cohort assignment. The sample holds a few counts of this clone. The source material was PBMCs or T cells enriched from blood (not recorded which). The sequence came from a woman between 45 and 65 years old who had been exposed to COVID-19. The rearrangement uses TRBV10-3 and TRBJ1-1, with 8 bases matching TRBD1. The CDR3 is CAISDIVGQGSSEAFF. CDR3 nucleotide sequence: TGTGCCATCAGTGATATAGTAGGACAGGGAAGCAGTGAAGCTTTCTTT.